Following are 12 T cell receptor beta chains from one sample sequenced in a study of blood T cell repertoires in COVID-19. TCRdb's copy holds only in-frame clones and misses some; the assay was immunoSEQ multiplex PCR. The table lists tens of thousands of clones, roughly 80% of them singletons. Sequenced material: peripheral blood. The receptors come from a human donor in a cohort sampled during active COVID-19.

The rearrangement joins TRBV11-2 to TRBJ2-2; D possibly corresponds to TRBD1 (6 bases). V was trimmed by 2 bases and J by 6 bases, leaving 22 bases between them. The CDR3 has 18 amino acids. Germline loops: CDR1 SGHAT, CDR2 FQNNGV. In DNA, the CDR3 is TGTGCCAGCAGCTTAAGGGGGATTGGGGCGCTTAGGTCCGGGGAGCTGTTTTTT. This gives the protein CASSLRGIGALRSGELFF.

V usage is TRBV9 and J usage is TRBJ1-4; D is perhaps TRBD1 (6 bases). This CDR3 region has 15 residues. Looked up from germline, CDR1 is SGDLS and CDR2 is YYNGEE. V lost 0 bases and J lost 8, with 14 bases in between. CDR3 amino acids: CASSVGRGRGEKLFF. In DNA form, the CDR3 reads TGTGCCAGCAGCGTAGGGCGGGGGCGAGGGGAAAAACTGTTTTTT. The whole variable domain, remainder taken from reference TRBV9 and TRBJ1-4, is DSGVTQTPKHLITATGQRVTLRCSPRSGDLSVYWYQQSLDQGLQFLIQYYNGEERAKGNILERFSAQQFPDLHSELNLSSLELGDSALYFCASSVGRGRGEKLFFGSGTQLSVL.

The V call is TRBV5-5, the J call TRBJ1-2; perhaps TRBD1 as D (6 bases). This CDR3 contains 15 residues. In germline, CDR1 is SGHKS, CDR2 YYEKEE (reference sequence). Trimming cost V 2 bases and J 8 bases, with 19 bases left between them. The CDR3 bases are TGTGCCAGCAGCTTTGTCCCCTCAGGGGAGGGCGGCTACACCTTC. It specifies CASSFVPSGEGGYTF.

For the CDR3, the DNA is TGTGCCAGCAGTTCCCCGGGGGGGGGTATCGTTGATGGCTACACCTTC. As protein: CASSSPGGGIVDGYTF. V and J are TRBV6-5 and TRBJ1-2; perhaps TRBD1 as D (5 bases). Trimming cost V 4 bases and J 6 bases, with 21 bases left between them. The CDR3 runs to 16 residues. Germline lookup yields CDR1 MNHEY and CDR2 SVGAGI.

The CDR3 protein is CASSLVRGSPGELFF. The CDR3 nucleotides read TGCGCCAGCAGCTTGGTGAGAGGGTCTCCCGGGGAGCTGTTTTTT. This chain joins TRBV5-1 and TRBJ2-2; D is possibly TRBD2 (5 bases). The V end lost 0 bases, the J end lost 6 bases, and 12 bases lay between the germline ends. The V gene's germline CDR1 is SGHRS and CDR2 YFSETQ. The CDR3 covers 15 residues.

This clone appeared a single time. This rearrangement joins TRBV5-4 to TRBJ2-7, with D possibly being TRBD2 (5 bases). The CDR3 loop spans 12 amino acids. Germline-derived CDR1 and CDR2 are SGHNT and YYREEE (reference sequence). V was cut by 4 bases and J by 7 bases, with 12 bases left in between. The CDR3 region has the DNA TGTGCCAGCAGCGCCCCCGGGGAAGAGCAGTACTTC. Its protein is CASSAPGEEQYF.

The DNA of the CDR3 is TGTGCCAGCAGCCAAGGGGCCGGGGGGGCCGGTGATGAGCAGTTCTTC. Translation: CASSQGAGGAGDEQFF. The chain uses TRBV3-1 (or the pseudogene TRBV3-2) and TRBJ2-1; 8 bases line up with TRBD2. V was pared by 1 base and J by 8 bases, with 10 bases of the junction left unmatched. From germline, CDR1 is LGHDT and CDR2 YNNKEL (reference sequence). The CDR3 has 16 residues.

This chain joins TRBV5-1 and TRBJ1-1; 7 bases fit TRBD1. Germline V gene data show CDR1 as SGHRS and CDR2 as YFSETQ. The length of the CDR3 is 17 residues. J lost 0 bases, V lost 6 bases, and 14 bases had no gene match. The CDR3 DNA reads as TGCGCCAGCACCGTAACCCCCAGCGGACAGGTGAACACTGAAGCTTTCTTT. It specifies CASTVTPSGQVNTEAFF.

V is TRBV29-1 and J is TRBJ1-2; TRBD1 aligns across 9 bases. CDR3 length: 12 amino acids. CDR1 and CDR2 (germline): SQVTM, ANQGSEA. Trimming at V came to 8 bases and at J to 6 bases, leaving 7 bases not matched to a gene. The CDR3 DNA reads TGCAGCTCCCGGGACAGGGTCGATGGCTACACCTTC. Amino acid sequence: CSSRDRVDGYTF.

V and J are TRBV27 and TRBJ2-5; 9 bases are shared with TRBD1. After removal of 3 bases from V and 5 bases from J, the junction contained 13 bases not matched to a gene. The CDR3 totals 17 residues. Germline CDR1 MNHEY, CDR2 SMNVEV (reference sequence). This CDR3 reads CASSLPDNRGRPETQYF. The CDR3 DNA reads as TGTGCCAGCAGTTTGCCGGACAACAGGGGGCGCCCCGAGACCCAGTACTTC.

The chain is built from TRBV4-1 and TRBJ1-1, with 7 bases lining up with TRBD1. The ends lost 1 base at V and 5 bases at J; junction bases unmatched: 7. This CDR3 comprises 15 residues. Germline V gene lookup returns CDR1 MGHRA and CDR2 YSYEKL. The CDR3 loop is CASSQAAGGRTEAFF. The DNA of the CDR3 is TGCGCCAGCAGCCAAGCGGCAGGGGGTCGGACTGAAGCTTTCTTT.

V gene TRBV7-2 combines with J gene TRBJ2-5; TRBD1 is a possible D gene (8 bases). This CDR3 spans 15 amino acids. The germline V gene has CDR1 SGHTA and CDR2 FQGNSA. V was clipped by 5 bases and J by 4 bases, with 17 bases between them. CDR3 sequence: CASSLKTGEGETQYF. The CDR3 nucleotides are TGTGCCAGCAGCCTAAAGACAGGGGAGGGAGAGACCCAGTACTTC.